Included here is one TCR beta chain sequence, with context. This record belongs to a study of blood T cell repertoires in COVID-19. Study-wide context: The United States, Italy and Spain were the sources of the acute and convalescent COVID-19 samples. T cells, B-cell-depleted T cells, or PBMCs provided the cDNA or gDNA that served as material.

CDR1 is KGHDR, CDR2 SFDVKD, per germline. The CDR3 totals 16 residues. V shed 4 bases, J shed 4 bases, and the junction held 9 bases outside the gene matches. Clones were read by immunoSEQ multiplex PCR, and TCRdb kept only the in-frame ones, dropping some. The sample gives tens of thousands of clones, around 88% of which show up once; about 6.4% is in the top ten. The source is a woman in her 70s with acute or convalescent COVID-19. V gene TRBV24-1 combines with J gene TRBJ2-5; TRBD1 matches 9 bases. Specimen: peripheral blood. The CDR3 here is CATSDPDRGEGETQYF. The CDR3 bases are TGTGCCACCAGTGACCCGGACAGGGGTGAGGGAGAGACCCAGTACTTC.